This T cell receptor beta chain was captured by sequencing in a study of blood T cell repertoires in COVID-19. In the study overall: COVID-19 samples collected from the United States, Italy and Spain covered acute and convalescent phases. PBMCs, B-cell-depleted T cells, or T cells were the source of the cDNA or gDNA that made up the material.

Some clones are missing from TCRdb's copy, which holds only in-frame ones; the method was immunoSEQ multiplex PCR. The table lists 190,000 or so clones, about 88% of them singletons. V was cut by 5 bases and J by 4 bases, with 10 bases left in between. Germline CDR1 reads SGDLS; CDR2 reads YYNGEE. CDR3 length: 13 amino acids. The chain links TRBV9 to TRBJ1-3; tentative D call: TRBD1 (5 bases). This receptor was obtained from a man in his forties with active or convalescent COVID-19. Sequenced material: peripheral blood. CDR3 amino acids: CASRATGGNTIYF. The CDR3 nucleotides read TGTGCCAGCAGAGCTACAGGAGGAAACACCATATATTTT.